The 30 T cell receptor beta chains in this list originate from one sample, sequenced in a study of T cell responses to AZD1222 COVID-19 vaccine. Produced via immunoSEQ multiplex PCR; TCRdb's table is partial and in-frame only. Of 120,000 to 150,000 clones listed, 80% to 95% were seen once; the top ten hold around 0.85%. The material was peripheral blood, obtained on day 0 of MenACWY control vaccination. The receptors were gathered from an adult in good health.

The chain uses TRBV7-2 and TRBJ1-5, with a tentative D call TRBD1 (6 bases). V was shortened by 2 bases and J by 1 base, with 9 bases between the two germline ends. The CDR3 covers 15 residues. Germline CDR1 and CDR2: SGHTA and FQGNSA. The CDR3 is CASSLLGGSNQPQHF. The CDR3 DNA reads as TGTGCCAGCAGCTTATTAGGGGGAAGCAATCAGCCCCAGCATTTT.

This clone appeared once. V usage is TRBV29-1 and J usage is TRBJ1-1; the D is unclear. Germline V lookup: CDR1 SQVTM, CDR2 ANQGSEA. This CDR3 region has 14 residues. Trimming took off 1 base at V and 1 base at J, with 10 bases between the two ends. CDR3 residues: CSVEGTAANTEAFF. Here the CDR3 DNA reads TGCAGCGTTGAAGGAACGGCAGCGAACACTGAAGCTTTCTTT.

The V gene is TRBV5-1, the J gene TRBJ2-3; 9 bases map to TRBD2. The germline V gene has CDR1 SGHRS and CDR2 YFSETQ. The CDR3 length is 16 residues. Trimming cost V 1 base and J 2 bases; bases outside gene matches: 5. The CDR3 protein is CASSLTSGPPTDTQYF. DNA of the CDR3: TGCGCCAGCAGCTTGACTAGCGGGCCTCCCACAGATACGCAGTATTTT.

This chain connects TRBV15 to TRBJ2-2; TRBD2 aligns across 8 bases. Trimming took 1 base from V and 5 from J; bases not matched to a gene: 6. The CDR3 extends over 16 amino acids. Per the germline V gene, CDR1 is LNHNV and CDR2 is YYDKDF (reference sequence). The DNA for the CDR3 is TGTGCCACCAGCAGAGCGGGAGGGGCGCAGACCGGGGAGCTGTTTTTT. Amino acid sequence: CATSRAGGAQTGELFF.

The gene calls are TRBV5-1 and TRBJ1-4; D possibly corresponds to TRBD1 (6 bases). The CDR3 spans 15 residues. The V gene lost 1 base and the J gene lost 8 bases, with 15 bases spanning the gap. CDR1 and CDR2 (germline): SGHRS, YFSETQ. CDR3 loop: CASSLYSGDSEKLFF. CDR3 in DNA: TGCGCCAGCAGCTTGTATTCAGGGGATAGCGAAAAACTGTTTTTT.

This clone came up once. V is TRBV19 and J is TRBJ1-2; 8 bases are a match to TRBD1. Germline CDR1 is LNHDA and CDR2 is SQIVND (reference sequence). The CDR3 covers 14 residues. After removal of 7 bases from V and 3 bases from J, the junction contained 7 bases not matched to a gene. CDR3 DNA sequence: TGTGCCAGTACCGCAGGGGGCAGCGACTATGGCTACACCTTC. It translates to CASTAGGSDYGYTF.

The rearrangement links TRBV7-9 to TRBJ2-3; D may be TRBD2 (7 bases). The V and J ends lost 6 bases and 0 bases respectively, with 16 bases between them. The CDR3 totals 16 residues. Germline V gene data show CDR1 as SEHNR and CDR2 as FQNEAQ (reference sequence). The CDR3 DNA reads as TGTGCCAGCAGTCCTTCCGGGGGGCCTAGCACAGATACGCAGTATTTT. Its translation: CASSPSGGPSTDTQYF.

CDR3 protein: CASSPGQEGYTF. CDR3 DNA: TGTGCCAGCTCACCAGGACAGGAGGGCTACACCTTC. The J gene is TRBJ1-2, the V gene TRBV18; 7 bases match TRBD1. The CDR3 is made up of 12 amino acids. After removal of 2 bases from V and 8 bases from J, the junction contained 2 bases not matched to a gene. CDR1 KGHSH and CDR2 LQKENI come from the germline V gene.

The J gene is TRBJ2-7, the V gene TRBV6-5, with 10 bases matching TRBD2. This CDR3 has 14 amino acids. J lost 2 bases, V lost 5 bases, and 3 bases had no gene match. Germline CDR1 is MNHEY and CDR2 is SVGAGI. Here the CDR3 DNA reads TGTGCCAGCAGTAAGAGCGGGGGGGCCTACGAGCAGTACTTC. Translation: CASSKSGGAYEQYF.

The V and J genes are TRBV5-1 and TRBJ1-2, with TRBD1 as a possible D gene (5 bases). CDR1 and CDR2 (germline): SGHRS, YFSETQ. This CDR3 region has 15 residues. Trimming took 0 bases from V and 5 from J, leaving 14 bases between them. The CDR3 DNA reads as TGCGCCAGCAGCTTGGAGGCGGGGCGCGGGTATGGCTACACCTTC. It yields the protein CASSLEAGRGYGYTF.

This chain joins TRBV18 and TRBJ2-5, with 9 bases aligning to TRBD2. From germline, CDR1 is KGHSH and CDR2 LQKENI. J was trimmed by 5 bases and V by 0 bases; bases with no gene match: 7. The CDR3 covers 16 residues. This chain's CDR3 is CASSPPIAGARETQYF. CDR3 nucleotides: TGTGCCAGCTCACCACCTATAGCGGGAGCCCGGGAGACCCAGTACTTC.

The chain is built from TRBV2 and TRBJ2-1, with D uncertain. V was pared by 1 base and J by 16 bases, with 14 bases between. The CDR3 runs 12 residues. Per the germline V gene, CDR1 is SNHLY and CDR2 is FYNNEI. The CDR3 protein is CASSEGLHRFFF. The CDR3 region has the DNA TGTGCCAGCAGTGAAGGACTGCATAGGTTTTTCTTC.

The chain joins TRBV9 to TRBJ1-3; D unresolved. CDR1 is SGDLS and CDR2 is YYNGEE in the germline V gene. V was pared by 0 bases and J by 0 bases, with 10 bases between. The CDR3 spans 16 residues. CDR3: CASSVVDELSGNTIYF. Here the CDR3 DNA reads TGTGCCAGCAGCGTAGTGGACGAACTCTCTGGAAACACCATATATTTT.

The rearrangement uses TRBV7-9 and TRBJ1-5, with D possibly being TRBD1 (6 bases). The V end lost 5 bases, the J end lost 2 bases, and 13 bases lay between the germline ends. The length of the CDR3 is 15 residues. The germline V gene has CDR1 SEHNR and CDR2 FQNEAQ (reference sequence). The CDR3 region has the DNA TGTGCCAGCAGCCCGAGGGCAGGGGGCAATCAGCCCCAGCATTTT. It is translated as CASSPRAGGNQPQHF.

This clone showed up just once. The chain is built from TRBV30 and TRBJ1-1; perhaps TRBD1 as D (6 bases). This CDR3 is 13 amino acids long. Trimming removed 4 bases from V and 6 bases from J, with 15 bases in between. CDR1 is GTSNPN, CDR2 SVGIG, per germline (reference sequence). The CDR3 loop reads CAWTSTGIAEAFF. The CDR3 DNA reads TGTGCCTGGACTAGTACAGGGATAGCTGAAGCTTTCTTT.

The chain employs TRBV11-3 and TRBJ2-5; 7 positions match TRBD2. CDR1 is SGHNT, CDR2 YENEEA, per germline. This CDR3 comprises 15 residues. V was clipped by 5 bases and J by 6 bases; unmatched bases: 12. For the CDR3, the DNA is TGTGCCAGCAGCCCCCGGGCTAGCGGCAGCCAGACCCAGTACTTC. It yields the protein CASSPRASGSQTQYF.

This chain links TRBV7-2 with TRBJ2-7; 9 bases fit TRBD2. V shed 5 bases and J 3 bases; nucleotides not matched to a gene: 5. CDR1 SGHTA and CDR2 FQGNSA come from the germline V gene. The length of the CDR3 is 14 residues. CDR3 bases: TGTGCCAGCAGCGGGCGGCGGGAGGGCTACGAGCAGTACTTC. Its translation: CASSGRREGYEQYF.

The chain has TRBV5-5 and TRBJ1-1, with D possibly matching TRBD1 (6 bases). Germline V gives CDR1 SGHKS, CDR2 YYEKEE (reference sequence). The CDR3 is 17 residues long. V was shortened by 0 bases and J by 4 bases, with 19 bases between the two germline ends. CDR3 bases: TGTGCCAGCAGCTTGGCCCGCGGGGGCGGTCGGCTCACTGAAGCTTTCTTT. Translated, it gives CASSLARGGGRLTEAFF.

In DNA, the CDR3 is TGTGCCAGCAGTCACCCGGTCGGGGGAGGCACTGAAGCTTTCTTT. It translates to CASSHPVGGGTEAFF. The chain uses TRBV6-2 or TRBV6-3 and TRBJ1-1, with TRBD1 as a possible D gene (5 bases). Germline CDR1 reads MNHEY; CDR2 reads SVGEGT. The V end lost 5 bases, the J end lost 4 bases, and 17 bases lay between the germline ends. This CDR3 is built from 15 residues.

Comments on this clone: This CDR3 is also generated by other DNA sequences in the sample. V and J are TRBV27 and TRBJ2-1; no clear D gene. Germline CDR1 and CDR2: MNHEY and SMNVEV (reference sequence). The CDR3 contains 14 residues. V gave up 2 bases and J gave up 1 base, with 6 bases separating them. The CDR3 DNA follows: TGTGCCAGCAGTTTAGGCGGATCCTACAATGAGCAGTTCTTC. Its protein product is CASSLGGSYNEQFF.

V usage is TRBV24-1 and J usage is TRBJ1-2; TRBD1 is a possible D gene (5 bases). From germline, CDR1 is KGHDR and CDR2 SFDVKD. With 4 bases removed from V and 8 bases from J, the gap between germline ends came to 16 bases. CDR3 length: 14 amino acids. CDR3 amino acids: CATSDPGEGNGYTF. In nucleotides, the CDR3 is TGTGCCACCAGTGACCCGGGGGAAGGTAACGGCTACACCTTC.

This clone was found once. The CDR3 sequence is CASTLNGGGYGYTF. CDR3 bases: TGTGCCAGCACCCTGAACGGGGGGGGTTATGGCTACACCTTC. V and J are TRBV5-6 and TRBJ1-2, with D maybe TRBD1 (5 bases). V was cut by 6 bases and J by 5 bases, with 17 bases left in between. The CDR3 runs 14 residues. Germline V lookup: CDR1 SGHDT, CDR2 YYEEEE.

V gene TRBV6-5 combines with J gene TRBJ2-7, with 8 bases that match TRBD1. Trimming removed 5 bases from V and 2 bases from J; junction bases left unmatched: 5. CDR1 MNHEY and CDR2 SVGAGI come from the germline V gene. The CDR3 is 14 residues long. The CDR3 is CASSPMTGAYEQYF. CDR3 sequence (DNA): TGTGCCAGCAGTCCCATGACAGGGGCCTACGAGCAGTACTTC.

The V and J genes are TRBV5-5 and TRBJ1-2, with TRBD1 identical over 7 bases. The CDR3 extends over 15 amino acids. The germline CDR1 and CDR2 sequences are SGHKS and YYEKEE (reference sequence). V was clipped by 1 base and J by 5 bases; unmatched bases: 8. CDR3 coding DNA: TGTGCCAGCAGCTTGCCCGGACAGGCGGGGTATGGCTACACCTTC. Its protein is CASSLPGQAGYGYTF.

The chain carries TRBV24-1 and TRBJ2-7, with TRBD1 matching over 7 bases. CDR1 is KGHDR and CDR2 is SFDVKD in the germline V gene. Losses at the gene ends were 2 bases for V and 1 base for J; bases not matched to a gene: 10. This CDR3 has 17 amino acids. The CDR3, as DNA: TGTGCCACCAGTGATTCAGTAAGGGCAGGGGGATCCTACGAGCAGTACTTC. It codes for CATSDSVRAGGSYEQYF.

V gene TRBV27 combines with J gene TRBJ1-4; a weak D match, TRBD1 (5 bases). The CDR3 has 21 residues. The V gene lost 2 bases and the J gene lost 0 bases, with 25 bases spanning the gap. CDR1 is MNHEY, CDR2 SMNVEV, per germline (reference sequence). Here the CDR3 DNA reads TGTGCCAGCAGTTTACCCCCCGGGGCCCGGGTATTGGGCTCAACTAATGAAAAACTGTTTTTT. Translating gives CASSLPPGARVLGSTNEKLFF.

CDR3 residues: CASSEAGGNSNQPQHF. DNA of the CDR3: TGTGCCAGCAGTGAAGCAGGAGGAAATAGCAATCAGCCCCAGCATTTT. J is TRBJ1-5 and V is TRBV2; D gene unclear. From germline, CDR1 is SNHLY and CDR2 FYNNEI. The length of the CDR3 is 16 residues. V was pared by 0 bases and J by 0 bases, with 9 bases between.

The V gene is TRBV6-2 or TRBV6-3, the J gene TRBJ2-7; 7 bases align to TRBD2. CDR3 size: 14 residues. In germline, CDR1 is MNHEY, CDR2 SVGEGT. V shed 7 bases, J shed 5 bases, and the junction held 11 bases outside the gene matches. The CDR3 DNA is TGTGCCAGCACCCCCACGGCTAGCGGCAACGAGCAGTACTTC. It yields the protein CASTPTASGNEQYF.

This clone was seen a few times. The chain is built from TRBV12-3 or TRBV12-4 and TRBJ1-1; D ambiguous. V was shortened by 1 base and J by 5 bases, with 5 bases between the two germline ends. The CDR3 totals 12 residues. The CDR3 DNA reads TGTGCCAGCAGTTTAGGGGAAACTGAAGCTTTCTTT. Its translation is CASSLGETEAFF.

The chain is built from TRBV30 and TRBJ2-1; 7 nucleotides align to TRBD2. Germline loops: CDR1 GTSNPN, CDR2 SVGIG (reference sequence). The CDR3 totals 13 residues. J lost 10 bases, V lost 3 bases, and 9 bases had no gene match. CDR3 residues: CAWRGGGLGEQFF. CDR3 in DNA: TGTGCCTGGAGGGGGGGAGGGCTAGGCGAGCAGTTCTTC.